This entry features one T cell receptor beta chain sequence. Methods used by the authors: Amplification from reference gene primers served as the basis for estimated nucleated cell counts. Sequencing used immunoSEQ multiplex PCR; TCRdb keeps in-frame clones, though not all of them. V, J and clone size reflect that table, while D and trimming were determined from the DNA. The data show about 180,000 clones, 82% seen once. This sample is part of a study of blood T cell repertoires in COVID-19. The length of the CDR3 is 15 residues. Germline CDR1 SNHLY, CDR2 FYNNEI. Trimming cost V 6 bases and J 2 bases; bases outside gene matches: 4.

The receptor's source is a woman between 65 and 79 years old with acute or convalescent COVID-19. Sequenced: peripheral blood. The chain links TRBV2 to TRBJ2-3, with TRBD1 matching 11 bases. DNA for the CDR3: TGTGCCAGCAGCTGGGACAGGGGGACCACAGATACGCAGTATTTT. It is translated as CASSWDRGTTDTQYF. Looking up the rest from reference TRBV2 and TRBJ2-3 gives the full variable domain: EPEVTQTPSHQVTQMGQEVILRCVPISNHLYFYWYRQILGQKVEFLVSFYNNEISEKSEIFDDQFSVERPDGSNFTLKIRSTKLEDSAMYFCASSWDRGTTDTQYFGPGTRLTVL.